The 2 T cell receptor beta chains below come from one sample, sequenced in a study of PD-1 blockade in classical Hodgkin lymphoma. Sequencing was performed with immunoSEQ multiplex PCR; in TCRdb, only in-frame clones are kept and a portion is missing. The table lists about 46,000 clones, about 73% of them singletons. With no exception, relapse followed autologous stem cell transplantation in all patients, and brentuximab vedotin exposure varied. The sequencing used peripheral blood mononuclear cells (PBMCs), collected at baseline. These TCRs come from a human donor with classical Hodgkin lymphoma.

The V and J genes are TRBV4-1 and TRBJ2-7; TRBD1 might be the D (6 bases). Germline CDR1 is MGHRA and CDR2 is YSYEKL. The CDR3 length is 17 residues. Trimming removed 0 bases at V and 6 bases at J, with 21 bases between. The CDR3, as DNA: TGCGCCAGCAGCCAAGAACTGACTCGACAGGTTATTGGCGAGCAGTACTTC. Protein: CASSQELTRQVIGEQYF.

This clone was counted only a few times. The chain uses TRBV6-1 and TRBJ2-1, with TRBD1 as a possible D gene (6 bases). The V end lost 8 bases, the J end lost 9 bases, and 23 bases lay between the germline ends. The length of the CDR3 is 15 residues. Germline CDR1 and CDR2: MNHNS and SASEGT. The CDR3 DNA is TGTGCCAGCTCCCAGGGGTCCTTCTCGCAGAGTGAGCAGTTCTTC. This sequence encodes CASSQGSFSQSEQFF.